This T cell receptor (beta chain) was retrieved from a study of CD8 T cells in Susac syndrome. Blood CD8+ and CD4+ T cells underwent high-throughput TCR beta sequencing. The control group consisted of healthy donors matched for age and sex. Random hexamers were used to reverse transcribe the RNA input (about 0.5 to 1 ug). TCRdb re-derived calls from the immunoSEQ multiplex PCR reads in MiXCR, one entry per CDR3 protein. Here the sample spans 100,000 to 150,000 distinct CDR3 sequences, around 96% being singletons. Germline V gives CDR1 MRHNA, CDR2 SNTAGT. V shed 5 bases and J shed 5 bases, with 16 bases lying between them. CDR3 length: 15 residues. A single count supports this clonotype.

The receptor was isolated from a human donor in good health. The chain links TRBV6-4 to TRBJ2-1; a weak D match, TRBD2 (6 bases). The specimen sequenced was CD4+ T cells from PBMCs. CDR3 nucleotides: TGTGCCAGCAGTCCGCAGGGACTCCCTAACAATGAGCAGTTCTTC. Protein sequence: CASSPQGLPNNEQFF.